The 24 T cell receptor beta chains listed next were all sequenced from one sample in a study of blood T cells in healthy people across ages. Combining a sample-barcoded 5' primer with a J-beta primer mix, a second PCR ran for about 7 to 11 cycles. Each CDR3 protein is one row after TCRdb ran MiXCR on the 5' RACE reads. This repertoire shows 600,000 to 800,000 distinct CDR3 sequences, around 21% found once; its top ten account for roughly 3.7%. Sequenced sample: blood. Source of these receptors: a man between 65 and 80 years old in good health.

The CDR3 region has the DNA TGTGCCAGCAGCCAAAAGCGCAACCTCCGGGAGACCCAGTACTTC. Its protein product is CASSQKRNLRETQYF. The chain links TRBV7-2 to TRBJ2-5, with D unclear. There are 15 residues in the CDR3. With 5 bases removed from V and 5 bases from J, the gap between germline ends came to 18 bases. Germline-derived CDR1 and CDR2 are SGHTA and FQGNSA.

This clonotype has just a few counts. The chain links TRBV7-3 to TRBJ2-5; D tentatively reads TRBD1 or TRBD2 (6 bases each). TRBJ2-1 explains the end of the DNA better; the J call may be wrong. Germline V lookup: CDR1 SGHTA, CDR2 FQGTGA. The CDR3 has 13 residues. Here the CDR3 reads CASSPGGSNEQFF. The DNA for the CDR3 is TGTGCCAGCAGCCCCGGGGGCTCCAATGAGCAGTTCTTC.

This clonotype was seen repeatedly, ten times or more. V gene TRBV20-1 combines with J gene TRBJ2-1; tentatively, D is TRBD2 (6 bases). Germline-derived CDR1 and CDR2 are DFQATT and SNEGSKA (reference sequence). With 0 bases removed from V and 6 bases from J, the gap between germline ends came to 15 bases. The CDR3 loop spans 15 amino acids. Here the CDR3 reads CSARDPGRRGNEQFF. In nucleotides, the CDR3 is TGCAGTGCTAGAGATCCGGGCAGGCGGGGCAATGAGCAGTTCTTC.

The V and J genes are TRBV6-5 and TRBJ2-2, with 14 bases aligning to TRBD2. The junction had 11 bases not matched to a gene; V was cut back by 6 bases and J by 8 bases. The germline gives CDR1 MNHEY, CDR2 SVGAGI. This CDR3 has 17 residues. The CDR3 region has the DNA TGTGCCAGCAGACCCGCGTCGGGACTAGCGGGAGAAGGGGAGCTGTTTTTT. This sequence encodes CASRPASGLAGEGELFF.

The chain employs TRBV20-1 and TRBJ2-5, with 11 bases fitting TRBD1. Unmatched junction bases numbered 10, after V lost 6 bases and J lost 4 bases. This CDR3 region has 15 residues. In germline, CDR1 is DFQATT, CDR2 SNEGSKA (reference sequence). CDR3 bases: TGCAGTGCCTGGGTTGGACAGGGGGCATCAGAGACCCAGTACTTC. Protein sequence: CSAWVGQGASETQYF.

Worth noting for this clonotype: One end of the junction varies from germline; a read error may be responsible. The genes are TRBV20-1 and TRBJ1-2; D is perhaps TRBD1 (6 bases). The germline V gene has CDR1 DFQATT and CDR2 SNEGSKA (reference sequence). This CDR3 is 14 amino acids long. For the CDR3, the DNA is TGCAGTGCACGATACTCGCAGGGGAACTATAGCTACACCTTC. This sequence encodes CSARYSQGNYSYTF.

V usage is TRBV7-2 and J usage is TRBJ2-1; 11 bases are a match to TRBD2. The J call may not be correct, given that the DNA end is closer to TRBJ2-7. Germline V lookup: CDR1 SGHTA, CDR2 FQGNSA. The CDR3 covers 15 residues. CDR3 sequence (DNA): TGTGCCAGCAGCTTAGGGACTAGCGGGCGTTTCGAGCAGTACTTC. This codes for CASSLGTSGRFEQYF.

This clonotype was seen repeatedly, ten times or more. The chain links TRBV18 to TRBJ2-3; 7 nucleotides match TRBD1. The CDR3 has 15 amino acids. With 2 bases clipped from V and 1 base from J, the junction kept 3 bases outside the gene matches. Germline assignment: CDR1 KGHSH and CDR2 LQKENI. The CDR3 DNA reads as TGTGCCAGCTCACCAGGAACAGGGGGCACAGATACGCAGTATTTT. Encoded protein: CASSPGTGGTDTQYF.

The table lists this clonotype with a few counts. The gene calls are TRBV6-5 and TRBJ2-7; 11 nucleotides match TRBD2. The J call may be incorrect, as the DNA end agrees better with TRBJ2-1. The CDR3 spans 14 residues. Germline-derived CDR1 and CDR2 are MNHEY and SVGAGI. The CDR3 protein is CASSRTSGLNEQFF. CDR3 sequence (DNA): TGTGCCAGCAGTAGGACTAGCGGGCTCAATGAGCAGTTCTTC.

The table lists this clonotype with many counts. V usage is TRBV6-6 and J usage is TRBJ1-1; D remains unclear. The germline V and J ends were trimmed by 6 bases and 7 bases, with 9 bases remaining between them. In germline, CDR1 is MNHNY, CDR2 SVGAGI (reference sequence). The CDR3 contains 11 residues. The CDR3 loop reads CASSRLNEAFF. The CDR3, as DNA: TGTGCCAGCAGCCGTCTTAATGAAGCTTTCTTT.

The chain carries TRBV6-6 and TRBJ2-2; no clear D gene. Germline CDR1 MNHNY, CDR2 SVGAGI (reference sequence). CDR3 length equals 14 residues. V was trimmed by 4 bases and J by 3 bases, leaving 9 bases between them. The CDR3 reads CASSFKVDTGELFF. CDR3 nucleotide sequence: TGTGCCAGCAGTTTCAAGGTCGACACCGGGGAGCTGTTTTTT.

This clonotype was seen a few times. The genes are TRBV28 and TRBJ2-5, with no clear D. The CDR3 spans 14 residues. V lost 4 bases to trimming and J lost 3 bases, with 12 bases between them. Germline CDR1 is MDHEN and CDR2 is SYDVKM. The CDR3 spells CASSSTPLKETQYF. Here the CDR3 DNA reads TGTGCCAGCAGTTCCACTCCTCTAAAAGAGACCCAGTACTTC.

CDR3 sequence: CASSQGLRYEQYF. The CDR3 DNA follows: TGTGCCAGCAGTCAAGGACTTCGCTACGAGCAGTACTTC. The rearrangement links TRBV12-3 or TRBV12-4 to TRBJ2-5; the D gene is possibly TRBD2 (5 bases). The DNA end is a closer match to TRBJ2-7, so the J assignment may be wrong. CDR3 length equals 13 residues.

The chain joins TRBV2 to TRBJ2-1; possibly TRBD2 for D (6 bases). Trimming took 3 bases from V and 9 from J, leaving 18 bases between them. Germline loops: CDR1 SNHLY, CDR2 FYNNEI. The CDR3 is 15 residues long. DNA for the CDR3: TGTGCCAGCAGTGATCTGGAGGGTTCCCTCACTGAGCAGTTCTTC. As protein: CASSDLEGSLTEQFF.

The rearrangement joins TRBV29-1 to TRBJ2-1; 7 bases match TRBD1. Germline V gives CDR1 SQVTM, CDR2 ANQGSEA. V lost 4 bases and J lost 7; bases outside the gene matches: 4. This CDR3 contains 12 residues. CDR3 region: CSVGRGQNEQFF. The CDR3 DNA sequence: TGCAGCGTTGGTAGGGGGCAGAATGAGCAGTTCTTC.

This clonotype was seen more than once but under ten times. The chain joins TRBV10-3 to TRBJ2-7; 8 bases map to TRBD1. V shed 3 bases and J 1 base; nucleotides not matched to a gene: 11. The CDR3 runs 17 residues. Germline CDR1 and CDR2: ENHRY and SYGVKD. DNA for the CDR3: TGTGCCATCAGTGAATCCGTAGGGGACAGGCAATCCTACGAGCAGTACTTC. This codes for CAISESVGDRQSYEQYF.

CDR3 protein: CASSKRQFLSPDTQYF. CDR3 in DNA: TGTGCCAGCAGCAAGCGACAGTTCCTTTCCCCAGATACGCAGTATTTT. This chain links TRBV6-2 or TRBV6-3 with TRBJ2-3; possible D gene TRBD1, 5 bases. The CDR3 consists of 16 residues. The germline CDR1 and CDR2 sequences are MNHEY and SVGEGT. Trimming removed 6 bases from V and 4 bases from J, with 20 bases in between.

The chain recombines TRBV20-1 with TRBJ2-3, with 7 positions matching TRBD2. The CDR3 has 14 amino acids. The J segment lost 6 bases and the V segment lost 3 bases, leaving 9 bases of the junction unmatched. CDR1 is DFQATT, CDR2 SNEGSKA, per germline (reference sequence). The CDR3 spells CSARKGGSVDTQYF. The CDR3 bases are TGCAGTGCTAGGAAGGGCGGGAGTGTGGATACGCAGTATTTT.

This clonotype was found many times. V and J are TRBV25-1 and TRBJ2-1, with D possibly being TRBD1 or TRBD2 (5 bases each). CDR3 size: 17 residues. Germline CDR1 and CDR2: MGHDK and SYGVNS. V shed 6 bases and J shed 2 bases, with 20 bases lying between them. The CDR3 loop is CASRAGGGFGAYNEQFF. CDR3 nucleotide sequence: TGTGCCAGCAGAGCTGGTGGGGGATTTGGGGCCTACAATGAGCAGTTCTTC.

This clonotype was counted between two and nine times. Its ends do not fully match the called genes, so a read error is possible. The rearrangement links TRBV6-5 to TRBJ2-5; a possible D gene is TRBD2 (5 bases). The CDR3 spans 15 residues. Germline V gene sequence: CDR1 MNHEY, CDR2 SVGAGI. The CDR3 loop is CASSDSGIAEETQYF. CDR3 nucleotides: TGTGCCAGCAGTGACTCGGGGATTGCCGAAGAGACCCAGTACTTC.

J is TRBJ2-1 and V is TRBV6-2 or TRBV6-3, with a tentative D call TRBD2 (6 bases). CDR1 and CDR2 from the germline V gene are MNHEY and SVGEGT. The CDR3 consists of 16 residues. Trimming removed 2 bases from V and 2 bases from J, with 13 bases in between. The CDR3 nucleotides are TGTGCCAGCAGTTACGCCCGCGGGAACACCTACAATGAGCAGTTCTTC. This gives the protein CASSYARGNTYNEQFF.

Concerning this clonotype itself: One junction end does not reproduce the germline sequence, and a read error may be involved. The CDR3 reads CASSLVGVNTEAFF. The CDR3, as DNA: TGTGCCAGCAGCTTGGTCGGGGTGAACACTGAAGCTTTCTTT. The rearrangement joins TRBV5-1 to TRBJ1-1, with D hard to call. CDR3 size: 14 residues. CDR1 is SGHRS, CDR2 YFSETQ, per germline.

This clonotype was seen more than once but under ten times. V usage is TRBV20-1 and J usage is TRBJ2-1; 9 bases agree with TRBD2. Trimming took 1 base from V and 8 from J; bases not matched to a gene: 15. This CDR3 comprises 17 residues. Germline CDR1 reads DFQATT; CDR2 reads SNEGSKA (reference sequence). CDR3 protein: CSARGFLAGAHGDEQFF. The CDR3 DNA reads TGCAGTGCTAGAGGGTTCTTAGCGGGAGCCCATGGGGATGAGCAGTTCTTC.

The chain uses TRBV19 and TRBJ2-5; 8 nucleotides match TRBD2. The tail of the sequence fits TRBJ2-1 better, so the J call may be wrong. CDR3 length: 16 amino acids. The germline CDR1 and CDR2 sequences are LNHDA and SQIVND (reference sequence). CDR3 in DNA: TGTGCCAGTAGTGTATTTTCGGGAGGGCCTCTTGATGAGCAGTTCTTC. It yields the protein CASSVFSGGPLDEQFF.